The 32 T cell receptor beta chains below all came from one sample that was sequenced in a study of blood T cell repertoires in COVID-19. Here immunoSEQ multiplex PCR was the method, and the copy in TCRdb shows in-frame clones only, minus some. The sample records some 89,000 clones, approximately 89% being singletons. The sample consisted of peripheral blood. These receptors were taken from a man aged 45 to 65 with acute or convalescent COVID-19.

V usage is TRBV6-5 and J usage is TRBJ1-1; 8 nucleotides agree with TRBD1. The V gene's germline CDR1 is MNHEY and CDR2 SVGAGI. The V gene end was trimmed by 5 bases and the J gene end by 0 bases; junction bases not matched to a gene: 2. The CDR3 contains 14 residues. DNA of the CDR3: TGTGCCAGCAGTCTCAGGGGGCTGAACACTGAAGCTTTCTTT. Amino acid sequence: CASSLRGLNTEAFF.

V is TRBV18 and J is TRBJ1-4; 8 positions match TRBD1. Looked up from germline, CDR1 is KGHSH and CDR2 is LQKENI. V lost 0 bases to trimming and J lost 8 bases; unmatched junction nucleotides: 5. The CDR3 spans 15 residues. CDR3 protein: CASSPPTGEGEKLFF. The DNA for the CDR3 is TGTGCCAGCTCACCACCGACAGGGGAAGGAGAAAAACTGTTTTTT.

The chain links TRBV7-2 to TRBJ1-2; no clear D. In germline, CDR1 is SGHTA, CDR2 FQGNSA. The CDR3 has 14 residues. V was shortened by 5 bases and J by 4 bases, with 14 bases between the two germline ends. The chain's CDR3 is CASSHNTAAYGYTF. DNA for the CDR3: TGTGCCAGCAGCCATAACACAGCGGCCTATGGCTACACCTTC.

The chain has TRBV4-1 and TRBJ1-5; 9 bases map to TRBD1. The length of the CDR3 is 16 residues. Trimming took 3 bases from V and 1 from J; bases not matched to a gene: 4. Germline V gene sequence: CDR1 MGHRA, CDR2 YSYEKL. CDR3 sequence: CASSQVDRGSNQPQHF. Written as DNA, the CDR3 is TGCGCCAGCAGCCAGGTCGACAGGGGGAGCAATCAGCCCCAGCATTTT.

This rearrangement joins TRBV2 to TRBJ2-5, with 7 bases lining up with TRBD2. CDR1 is SNHLY and CDR2 is FYNNEI in the germline V gene. The CDR3 sequence is 15 residues long. The V gene end was trimmed by 4 bases and the J gene end by 5 bases; junction bases not matched to a gene: 10. DNA of the CDR3: TGTGCCAGCAGTGTGGAAGGGAGGGTAACCGAGACCCAGTACTTC. Translated, it gives CASSVEGRVTETQYF.

This chain connects TRBV5-4 to TRBJ1-2; D is undetermined. V shed 3 bases and J shed 4 bases, with 13 bases lying between them. This CDR3 spans 14 amino acids. The V gene's germline CDR1 is SGHNT and CDR2 YYREEE (reference sequence). As DNA, the CDR3 is TGTGCCAGCAGCTCTCCGTTGGGCAGCTATGGCTACACCTTC. Its translation: CASSSPLGSYGYTF.

The chain employs TRBV15 and TRBJ2-7; 7 nucleotides line up with TRBD2. The CDR3 runs to 15 residues. Germline CDR1 and CDR2: LNHNV and YYDKDF (reference sequence). Trimming took 3 bases from V and 5 from J; bases not matched to a gene: 10. The CDR3 sequence: CATSRGRLAVDEQYF. The CDR3 nucleotides read TGTGCCACCAGCAGGGGCCGACTAGCTGTCGACGAGCAGTACTTC. Using reference TRBV15 and TRBJ2-7 for the parts outside the CDR3, the full variable domain is DAMVIQNPRYQVTQFGKPVTLSCSQTLNHNVMYWYQQKSSQAPKLLFHYYDKDFNNEADTPDNFQSRRPNTSFCFLDIRSPGLGDTAMYLCATSRGRLAVDEQYFGPGTRLTVT.

This chain uses TRBV6-5 with TRBJ1-6; 7 positions agree with TRBD1. The CDR3 is 13 residues long. V gave up 10 bases and J gave up 7 bases; unmatched junction bases: 7. CDR1 is MNHEY, CDR2 SVGAGI, per germline. The CDR3 bases are TGTGCCACCCTAGACAGGGTAAATTCACCCCTCCACTTT. Protein: CATLDRVNSPLHF.

This clone was seen only once. CDR3 nucleotides: TGTGCCAGCAGCCCCAGGGGCGCCGACAATGAGCAGTTCTTC. Translation: CASSPRGADNEQFF. This chain connects TRBV7-9 to TRBJ2-1; a possible D gene is TRBD1 (6 bases). This CDR3 has 14 amino acids. Germline-derived CDR1 and CDR2 are SEHNR and FQNEAQ (reference sequence). Trimming shortened V by 5 bases and J by 5 bases, and 13 bases separated the two germline ends.

This chain's CDR3 is CASSLLGGAADTQYF. The CDR3 DNA reads as TGCGCCAGCAGCTTGCTCGGGGGGGCCGCAGATACGCAGTATTTT. The rearrangement joins TRBV5-1 to TRBJ2-3; 8 positions agree with TRBD2. CDR1 and CDR2 from the germline V gene are SGHRS and YFSETQ. The ends lost 1 base at V and 4 bases at J; junction bases unmatched: 5. This CDR3 is built from 15 residues. Filled out from reference TRBV5-1 and TRBJ2-3, the complete variable domain reads KAGVTQTPRYLIKTRGQQVTLSCSPISGHRSVSWYQQTPGQGLQFLFEYFSETQRNKGNFPGRFSGRQFSNSRSEMNVSTLELGDSALYLCASSLLGGAADTQYFGPGTRLTVL.

This clone occurred a few times. The rearrangement links TRBV6-5 to TRBJ1-1; no clear D. The CDR3 length is 14 residues. Germline V gene data show CDR1 as MNHEY and CDR2 as SVGAGI. V lost 6 bases, J lost 2 bases, and 13 bases lay in between. CDR3 coding DNA: TGTGCCAGCAGATTGGAGGCGGACAACACTGAAGCTTTCTTT. Its protein product is CASRLEADNTEAFF.

J is TRBJ1-5 and V is TRBV7-3; D perhaps matches TRBD1 (6 bases). V was clipped by 1 base and J by 2 bases, with 12 bases between them. Germline CDR1 is SGHTA and CDR2 is FQGTGA. CDR3 length: 16 residues. As DNA, the CDR3 is TGTGCCAGCAGCTTAAAATGGGCAGGGGGCAATCAGCCCCAGCATTTT. This gives the protein CASSLKWAGGNQPQHF.

The gene calls are TRBV7-2 and TRBJ1-2; TRBD1 might be the D (5 bases). The CDR3 totals 15 residues. Germline assignment: CDR1 SGHTA and CDR2 FQGNSA. Trimming stripped 4 bases from V and 4 bases from J, with 16 bases between. The CDR3 here is CASSSSRVSGYGYTF. Written as DNA, the CDR3 is TGTGCCAGCAGCTCCTCCAGGGTGTCGGGCTATGGCTACACCTTC.

The chain uses TRBV5-5 and TRBJ1-3; D is unresolved. CDR1 is SGHKS and CDR2 is YYEKEE in the germline V gene (reference sequence). There are 16 residues in the CDR3. V was pared by 2 bases and J by 1 base, with 13 bases between. The CDR3 reads CASSFQAGRSGNTIYF. CDR3 DNA: TGTGCCAGCAGCTTTCAGGCGGGGAGGTCTGGAAACACCATATATTTT.

This rearrangement joins TRBV27 to TRBJ1-1, with 10 bases identical to TRBD1. The germline V gene has CDR1 MNHEY and CDR2 SMNVEV (reference sequence). Trimming removed 2 bases from V and 3 bases from J; junction bases left unmatched: 9. The length of the CDR3 is 17 residues. CDR3 sequence: CASSLRGTGVIDTEAFF. CDR3 sequence (DNA): TGTGCCAGCAGTTTAAGGGGGACAGGGGTAATCGACACTGAAGCTTTCTTT.

This clone was counted only a few times. The chain couples TRBV9 to TRBJ1-1; D is ambiguous. Germline V gene data show CDR1 as SGDLS and CDR2 as YYNGEE. Trimming took off 3 bases at V and 0 bases at J, with 6 bases between the two ends. CDR3 length equals 13 residues. Here the CDR3 reads CASSGQLNTEAFF. As DNA, the CDR3 is TGTGCCAGCAGCGGACAATTGAACACTGAAGCTTTCTTT.

The chain employs TRBV2 and TRBJ2-7; 8 nucleotides match TRBD1. The trim removed 6 bases at V and 4 bases at J, leaving 8 bases unmatched. Germline V lookup: CDR1 SNHLY, CDR2 FYNNEI. There are 14 residues in the CDR3. In DNA form, the CDR3 reads TGTGCCAGCAGCGTTGGACAGGGAGTATACGAGCAGTACTTC. Protein: CASSVGQGVYEQYF.

CDR3 sequence reads: CASSLTGPEETQYF. For the CDR3, the DNA is TGCGCCAGCAGCTTAACAGGACCCGAGGAGACCCAGTACTTC. The chain joins TRBV5-1 to TRBJ2-5, with D perhaps TRBD1 (5 bases). The CDR3 covers 14 residues. CDR1 SGHRS and CDR2 YFSETQ come from the germline V gene. Trimming stripped 2 bases from V and 5 bases from J, with 13 bases between.

This clone was observed once. V gene TRBV5-1 combines with J gene TRBJ2-1; 10 positions agree with TRBD1. After removal of 0 bases from V and 8 bases from J, the junction contained 8 bases not matched to a gene. Germline V gene data show CDR1 as SGHRS and CDR2 as YFSETQ. This CDR3 is built from 16 residues. The CDR3, as DNA: TGCGCCAGCAGCTTGGCGGGGGACAGGGGACGCGATGAGCAGTTCTTC. This encodes CASSLAGDRGRDEQFF.

The chain recombines TRBV11-2 with TRBJ2-2; 9 nucleotides match TRBD1. V gave up 3 bases and J gave up 7 bases; unmatched junction bases: 9. CDR3 length equals 16 residues. The V gene's germline CDR1 is SGHAT and CDR2 FQNNGV. This CDR3 reads CASSFTGGAVSGELFF. The CDR3 DNA reads TGTGCCAGCAGCTTCACAGGGGGCGCGGTCAGCGGGGAGCTGTTTTTT.

The V call is TRBV7-9, the J call TRBJ2-2, with D perhaps matching TRBD1 (6 bases). Germline CDR1 SEHNR, CDR2 FQNEAQ (reference sequence). The CDR3 contains 15 residues. V gave up 5 bases and J gave up 7 bases, with 17 bases separating them. The DNA of the CDR3 is TGTGCCAGCAGCCCCCTCTCAGGGGACGGCGGGGAGCTGTTTTTT. It translates to CASSPLSGDGGELFF.

This clone was observed a few times. V and J are TRBV11-3 and TRBJ2-7, with D perhaps TRBD2 (6 bases). Germline V gives CDR1 SGHNT, CDR2 YENEEA. Trimming removed 1 base from V and 4 bases from J, with 11 bases in between. The CDR3 is 14 residues long. The CDR3 coding sequence is TGTGCCAGCAGCTTAGGGGGGGATCGGTACGAGCAGTACGTC. Its protein product is CASSLGGDRYEQYV.

This sequence joins TRBV19 and TRBJ1-1; 8 bases match TRBD1. V lost 3 bases to trimming and J lost 4 bases; unmatched junction nucleotides: 10. This CDR3 spans 16 amino acids. Germline CDR1 is LNHDA and CDR2 is SQIVND (reference sequence). For the CDR3, the DNA is TGTGCCAGTAGTATCGGCAACGGACAGGGAGGCACTGAAGCTTTCTTT. It translates to CASSIGNGQGGTEAFF.

The chain links TRBV10-1 to TRBJ2-7; 9 bases agree with TRBD2. Germline CDR1 reads WNHNN; CDR2 reads SYGVQD (reference sequence). V was pared by 4 bases and J by 6 bases, with 7 bases of the junction left unmatched. The CDR3 consists of 14 residues. CDR3 sequence: CASSASGMNGEQYF. The CDR3 DNA is TGCGCCAGCAGTGCTAGCGGGATGAACGGCGAGCAGTACTTC.

DNA of the CDR3: TGCGCCAGCAGCCCGTTTCCAGGGGGCTACGAGCAGTACGTC. This codes for CASSPFPGGYEQYV. The chain uses TRBV5-1 and TRBJ2-7, with 7 positions matching TRBD1. The CDR3 has 14 amino acids. V was clipped by 4 bases and J by 3 bases; unmatched bases: 7. CDR1 is SGHRS and CDR2 is YFSETQ in the germline V gene.

The CDR3 protein is CASSPSGGGMTDTQYF. The CDR3 DNA reads TGCGCCAGCAGCCCTAGCGGGGGGGGAATGACAGATACGCAGTATTTT. The rearrangement joins TRBV5-1 to TRBJ2-3; 12 bases map to TRBD2. V shed 4 bases and J 3 bases; nucleotides not matched to a gene: 6. The germline CDR1 and CDR2 sequences are SGHRS and YFSETQ. CDR3 length: 16 residues.

The chain couples TRBV29-1 to TRBJ1-6; D unresolved. Germline CDR1 SQVTM, CDR2 ANQGSEA. This CDR3 is built from 13 residues. Between the trimmed V and J ends, which lost 7 bases and 6 bases, there was a span of 13 bases. DNA of the CDR3: TGCAGCGCTACGACCGGCGGTAATTCACCCCTCCACTTT. Protein: CSATTGGNSPLHF.

The J gene is TRBJ2-1, the V gene TRBV10-2; 9 nucleotides agree with TRBD1. The trim removed 7 bases at V and 6 bases at J, leaving 10 bases unmatched. From germline, CDR1 is WSHSY and CDR2 SAAADI. The CDR3 length is 15 residues. The CDR3 region has the DNA TGCGCCAGCACTGAACCGGGACAGGGACGCAATGAGCAGTTCTTC. Amino acids: CASTEPGQGRNEQFF.

As to this clone: The germline gene is not matched at one end of the junction; a read error may be the cause. V is TRBV7-9 and J is TRBJ1-2, with D perhaps matching TRBD1 (6 bases). Per the germline V gene, CDR1 is SEHNR and CDR2 is FQNEAQ (reference sequence). This CDR3 region has 14 residues. The CDR3 region is CASGLQGYYYGYTF. The CDR3 bases are TGTGCCAGCGGCTTACAGGGTTATTACTATGGCTACACCTTC. Looking up the rest from reference TRBV7-9 and TRBJ1-2 gives the full variable domain: DTGVSQNPRHKITKRGQNVTFRCDPISEHNRLYWYRQTLGQGPEFLTYFQNEAQLEKSRLLSDRFSAERPKGSFSTLEIQRTEQGDSAMYLCASGLQGYYYGYTFGSGTRLTVV.

This clone appeared once. The chain couples TRBV19 to TRBJ1-6; D possibly corresponds to TRBD1 (5 bases). Germline V gene sequence: CDR1 LNHDA, CDR2 SQIVND (reference sequence). The CDR3 is 15 amino acids. CDR3 nucleotide sequence: TGTGCGTCATCCCACGGGGGTTACTATAATTCACCCCTCCACTTT. Its protein is CASSHGGYYNSPLHF.

The chain joins TRBV29-1 to TRBJ2-6, with D perhaps matching TRBD2 (6 bases). Germline V gene sequence: CDR1 SQVTM, CDR2 ANQGSEA. V shed 4 bases and J shed 0 bases, with 10 bases lying between them. This CDR3 is 15 amino acids long. As DNA, the CDR3 is TGCAGCGTTGTGGACTATAACTCTGGGGCCAACGTCCTGACTTTC. Translating it yields CSVVDYNSGANVLTF.

This chain connects TRBV19 to TRBJ2-1, with D maybe TRBD2 (5 bases). V lost 4 bases, J lost 2 bases, and 6 bases lay in between. Germline V gene lookup returns CDR1 LNHDA and CDR2 SQIVND (reference sequence). There are 13 residues in the CDR3. The CDR3 region is CASSKRTYNEQFF. CDR3 sequence (DNA): TGTGCCAGTAGTAAGCGGACCTACAATGAGCAGTTCTTC.